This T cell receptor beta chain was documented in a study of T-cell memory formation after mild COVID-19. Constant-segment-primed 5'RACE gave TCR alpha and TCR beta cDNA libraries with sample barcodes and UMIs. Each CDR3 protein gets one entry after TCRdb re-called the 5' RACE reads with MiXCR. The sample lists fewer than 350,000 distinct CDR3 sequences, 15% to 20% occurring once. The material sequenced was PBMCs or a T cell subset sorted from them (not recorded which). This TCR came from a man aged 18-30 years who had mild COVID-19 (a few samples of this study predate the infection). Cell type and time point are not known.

The DNA of the CDR3 is TGCGCCAGCAGTGTCGACAGGGGTAGTGAGACCCAGTACTTC. Its translation: CASSVDRGSETQYF. The chain has TRBV10-2 and TRBJ2-5; 8 nucleotides match TRBD1. The V gene end was trimmed by 4 bases and the J gene end by 5 bases; junction bases not matched to a gene: 6. The CDR3 loop spans 14 amino acids. Germline-derived CDR1 and CDR2 are WSHSY and SAAADI.